A selection of T cell receptor beta chains follows, all from one sample in a study of blood T cell repertoires in COVID-19. Using immunoSEQ multiplex PCR, the repertoire was profiled, and TCRdb retains in-frame clones only, with some absent. The sample holds 19,000 or so clones, approximately 86% seen once. The sample taken for sequencing was peripheral blood. The receptor set was obtained from a man aged 70-80 years with acute or convalescent COVID-19. CDR3s include the opening cysteine and the closing phenylalanine or tryptophan. Fields, in order: J gene, D gene, V gene, clone size, CDR3 protein, CDR3 DNA. A D gene is named only where the DNA matches it firmly. For some rows the clone size is stated as once, few or many, or as a class when expanded; others skip it.

j_call: TRBJ2-7
d_call: TRBD1
v_call: TRBV18
clone_size: once
cdr3_aa: CASSLGQGVTYEQYF
cdr3_nt: TGTGCCAGCTCACTCGGACAGGGCGTAACCTACGAGCAGTACTTC

j_call: TRBJ1-1
d_call: TRBD1
v_call: TRBV5-1
clone_size: NA
cdr3_aa: CASSAGQGAWAGTEAFF
cdr3_nt: TGCGCCAGCAGCGCCGGACAGGGGGCATGGGCGGGCACTGAAGCTTTCTTT

j_call: TRBJ2-7
d_call: NA
v_call: TRBV19
clone_size: NA
cdr3_aa: CASSIVETGVYEQYF
cdr3_nt: TGTGCCAGTAGTATAGTAGAGACAGGAGTCTACGAGCAGTACTTC

j_call: TRBJ2-3
d_call: TRBD2
v_call: TRBV7-2
clone_size: once
cdr3_aa: CASSLMGGRTDTQYF
cdr3_nt: TGTGCCAGCAGCCTAATGGGCGGGAGGACAGATACGCAGTATTTT

j_call: TRBJ1-5
d_call: TRBD1
v_call: TRBV28
clone_size: NA
cdr3_aa: CASSRIGQGTGPQHF
cdr3_nt: TGTGCCAGCAGCCGAATCGGACAGGGGACGGGGCCCCAGCATTTT

j_call: TRBJ1-3
d_call: TRBD1
v_call: TRBV11-2
clone_size: NA
cdr3_aa: CASSLRTGSGNTIYF
cdr3_nt: TGTGCCAGCAGCTTAAGGACAGGCTCTGGAAACACCATATATTTT

j_call: TRBJ2-5
d_call: TRBD2
v_call: TRBV4-1
clone_size: NA
cdr3_aa: CASSPGRGAGGETQYF
cdr3_nt: TGCGCCAGCAGCCCGGGTCGGGGAGCGGGAGGGGAGACCCAGTACTTC

j_call: TRBJ2-6
d_call: NA
v_call: TRBV6-4
clone_size: few
cdr3_aa: CASSPGSGANVLTF
cdr3_nt: TGTGCCAGCAGTCCAGGGTCGGGGGCCAACGTCCTGACTTTC

j_call: TRBJ2-3
d_call: TRBD1
v_call: TRBV5-1
clone_size: once
cdr3_aa: CASSFRGPTDTQYF
cdr3_nt: TGCGCCAGCAGCTTCAGGGGGCCTACAGATACGCAGTATTTT

j_call: TRBJ1-5
d_call: NA
v_call: TRBV2
clone_size: NA
cdr3_aa: CASNTAGSNQPQHF
cdr3_nt: TGTGCCAGCAATACGGCAGGGAGCAATCAGCCCCAGCATTTT

j_call: TRBJ2-5
d_call: NA
v_call: TRBV7-7
clone_size: NA
cdr3_aa: CASSQSTAETQYF
cdr3_nt: TGTGCTAGCAGCCAGAGTACAGCAGAGACCCAGTACTTC

j_call: TRBJ1-1
d_call: NA
v_call: TRBV29-1
clone_size: once
cdr3_aa: CSVGQMNTEAFF
cdr3_nt: TGCAGCGTTGGGCAGATGAACACTGAAGCTTTCTTT

j_call: TRBJ2-5
d_call: NA
v_call: TRBV5-1
clone_size: NA
cdr3_aa: CASSLSTNQETQYF
cdr3_nt: TGCGCCAGCAGCTTGTCCACAAACCAAGAGACCCAGTACTTC

j_call: TRBJ2-5
d_call: NA
v_call: TRBV5-6
clone_size: NA
cdr3_aa: CASSRFETQYF
cdr3_nt: TGTGCCAGCAGCCGTTTCGAGACCCAGTACTTC

j_call: TRBJ2-2
d_call: NA
v_call: TRBV19
clone_size: NA
cdr3_aa: CASSIYNTGELFF
cdr3_nt: TGTGCCAGTAGTATCTACAACACCGGGGAGCTGTTTTTT

j_call: TRBJ2-2
d_call: NA
v_call: TRBV5-5
clone_size: NA
cdr3_aa: CASSLSGASTGELFF
cdr3_nt: TGTGCCAGCAGCTTGTCTGGGGCCAGCACCGGGGAGCTGTTTTTT

j_call: TRBJ1-5
d_call: NA
v_call: TRBV18
clone_size: NA
cdr3_aa: CASSPPSGNTQPQHF
cdr3_nt: TGTGCCAGCTCACCACCTTCCGGGAATACTCAGCCCCAGCATTTT

j_call: TRBJ1-1
d_call: NA
v_call: TRBV5-6
clone_size: NA
cdr3_aa: CASSLVPTGTEAFF
cdr3_nt: TGTGCCAGCAGCTTGGTCCCCACGGGGACTGAAGCTTTCTTT

j_call: TRBJ2-7
d_call: TRBD1
v_call: TRBV9
clone_size: NA
cdr3_aa: CASSAHPDRDYEQYF
cdr3_nt: TGTGCCAGCAGCGCCCACCCGGACAGGGACTACGAGCAGTACTTC

j_call: TRBJ2-7
d_call: TRBD2
v_call: TRBV5-1
clone_size: NA
cdr3_aa: CASSLGGTSVYEQYF
cdr3_nt: TGCGCCAGCAGCTTGGGGGGGACTAGCGTGTACGAGCAGTACTTC

j_call: TRBJ2-3
d_call: TRBD1
v_call: TRBV5-6
clone_size: NA
cdr3_aa: CASSPTGTGLADTQYF
cdr3_nt: TGTGCCAGCAGCCCTACCGGGACAGGGCTAGCAGATACGCAGTATTTT

j_call: TRBJ1-2
d_call: NA
v_call: TRBV7-9
clone_size: NA
cdr3_aa: CASSPIQASYGYTF
cdr3_nt: TGTGCCAGCAGCCCCATCCAGGCGAGCTATGGCTACACCTTC

j_call: TRBJ1-2
d_call: NA
v_call: TRBV19
clone_size: NA
cdr3_aa: CASSITQPYGYTF
cdr3_nt: TGTGCCAGTAGTATTACACAGCCTTATGGCTACACCTTC

j_call: TRBJ2-3
d_call: NA
v_call: TRBV5-1
clone_size: NA
cdr3_aa: CASSLEGADTQYF
cdr3_nt: TGCGCCAGCAGTTTAGAGGGGGCAGATACGCAGTATTTT

j_call: TRBJ1-2
d_call: NA
v_call: TRBV6-2/TRBV6-3
clone_size: NA
cdr3_aa: CASTPGGGAYGYTF
cdr3_nt: TGTGCCAGCACCCCGGGGGGGGGCGCCTATGGCTACACCTTC

j_call: TRBJ2-7
d_call: TRBD2
v_call: TRBV19
clone_size: NA
cdr3_aa: CASSPGVAGELAYEQYF
cdr3_nt: TGTGCCAGTAGTCCTGGGGTAGCGGGAGAGTTGGCCTACGAGCAGTACTTC

j_call: TRBJ2-3
d_call: NA
v_call: TRBV4-1
clone_size: NA
cdr3_aa: CASSHLTGGRDTQYF
cdr3_nt: TGCGCCAGCAGCCACTTGACAGGTGGTAGAGATACGCAGTATTTT

j_call: TRBJ2-1
d_call: TRBD1
v_call: TRBV5-1
clone_size: few
cdr3_aa: CASSSPRTGSSYNEQFF
cdr3_nt: TGCGCCAGCAGCTCTCCTAGGACAGGGAGCTCCTACAATGAGCAGTTCTTC

j_call: TRBJ2-1
d_call: NA
v_call: TRBV6-2/TRBV6-3
clone_size: NA
cdr3_aa: CASSYVGLGYNEQFF
cdr3_nt: TGTGCCAGCAGTTACGTCGGACTGGGGTACAATGAGCAGTTCTTC

j_call: TRBJ2-5
d_call: NA
v_call: TRBV6-2/TRBV6-3
clone_size: NA
cdr3_aa: CASSYLTQGSGETQYF
cdr3_nt: TGTGCCAGCAGTTACCTTACTCAGGGATCCGGGGAGACCCAGTACTTC

j_call: TRBJ2-2
d_call: NA
v_call: TRBV5-1
clone_size: NA
cdr3_aa: CASFPDGGTGELFF
cdr3_nt: TGCGCCAGCTTTCCCGACGGGGGAACCGGGGAGCTGTTTTTT

j_call: TRBJ1-3
d_call: NA
v_call: TRBV4-1
clone_size: NA
cdr3_aa: CASSHPDRNTIYF
cdr3_nt: TGCGCCAGCAGCCACCCTGACAGAAACACCATATATTTT

j_call: TRBJ2-7
d_call: TRBD2
v_call: TRBV7-9
clone_size: NA
cdr3_aa: CASSLIGGAYEQYF
cdr3_nt: TGTGCCAGCAGCTTAATCGGGGGGGCGTACGAGCAGTACTTC

j_call: TRBJ1-3
d_call: NA
v_call: TRBV7-9
clone_size: NA
cdr3_aa: CASSLDSGNTIYF
cdr3_nt: TGTGCCAGCAGCTTAGACAGTGGAAACACCATATATTTT

j_call: TRBJ2-7
d_call: NA
v_call: TRBV23-1
clone_size: NA
cdr3_aa: CASSQSPSAKWDEQYF
cdr3_nt: TGCGCCAGCAGCCAATCCCCTAGCGCAAAGTGGGACGAGCAGTACTTC

j_call: TRBJ2-1
d_call: TRBD1
v_call: TRBV24-1
clone_size: NA
cdr3_aa: CATSRGQGYNEQFF
cdr3_nt: TGTGCCACTTCTCGTGGACAGGGTTACAATGAGCAGTTCTTC

j_call: TRBJ2-1
d_call: NA
v_call: TRBV19
clone_size: medium-sized
cdr3_aa: CASSIRQAGADNEQFF
cdr3_nt: TGTGCCAGTAGTATTAGACAGGCCGGGGCCGACAATGAGCAGTTCTTC

j_call: TRBJ2-1
d_call: NA
v_call: TRBV28
clone_size: NA
cdr3_aa: CASTGSSYNEQFF
cdr3_nt: TGTGCCAGCACGGGGAGCTCCTACAATGAGCAGTTCTTC

j_call: TRBJ2-3
d_call: TRBD2
v_call: TRBV7-3
clone_size: few
cdr3_aa: CASSLLAGGTDTQYF
cdr3_nt: TGTGCCAGCAGCCTGCTAGCGGGAGGCACAGATACGCAGTATTTT

j_call: TRBJ1-3
d_call: NA
v_call: TRBV14
clone_size: NA
cdr3_aa: CASSLSNSGNTIYF
cdr3_nt: TGTGCCAGCAGCCTATCTAACTCTGGAAACACCATATATTTT

j_call: TRBJ2-1
d_call: TRBD2
v_call: TRBV7-7
clone_size: NA
cdr3_aa: CASSLELATYNEQFF
cdr3_nt: TGTGCTAGCAGCTTAGAACTAGCGACCTACAATGAGCAGTTCTTC

j_call: TRBJ1-3
d_call: TRBD1
v_call: TRBV7-9
clone_size: NA
cdr3_aa: CASSPWTGWVRGNTIYF
cdr3_nt: TGTGCCAGCAGCCCCTGGACAGGGTGGGTACGCGGAAACACCATATATTTT

j_call: TRBJ1-2
d_call: NA
v_call: TRBV28
clone_size: NA
cdr3_aa: CAGGLGAAYGYTF
cdr3_nt: TGTGCCGGGGGACTCGGGGCGGCCTATGGCTACACCTTC

j_call: TRBJ1-1
d_call: NA
v_call: TRBV28
clone_size: NA
cdr3_aa: CASSLTQGTTEAFF
cdr3_nt: TGTGCCAGCAGCCTAACCCAGGGTACCACTGAAGCTTTCTTT

j_call: TRBJ2-1
d_call: TRBD1
v_call: TRBV28
clone_size: NA
cdr3_aa: CASRAGTGLYNEQFF
cdr3_nt: TGTGCCAGCAGGGCCGGGACAGGGCTCTACAATGAGCAGTTCTTC

j_call: TRBJ2-3
d_call: TRBD2
v_call: TRBV6-4
clone_size: NA
cdr3_aa: CASSEREGPDTQYF
cdr3_nt: TGTGCCAGCAGTGAGCGGGAGGGCCCAGATACGCAGTATTTT

j_call: TRBJ1-2
d_call: NA
v_call: TRBV28
clone_size: NA
cdr3_aa: CASGWAAAVYGYTF
cdr3_nt: TGTGCCAGTGGTTGGGCAGCGGCGGTCTATGGCTACACCTTC

j_call: TRBJ1-4
d_call: TRBD1
v_call: TRBV6-5
clone_size: NA
cdr3_aa: CASNRQGAGEKLFF
cdr3_nt: TGTGCCAGCAATCGACAGGGCGCGGGTGAAAAACTGTTTTTT

j_call: TRBJ2-5
d_call: TRBD2
v_call: TRBV4-2
clone_size: NA
cdr3_aa: CASSQDVGGAQYF
cdr3_nt: TGTGCCAGCAGCCAAGATGTCGGGGGGGCCCAGTACTTC

j_call: TRBJ2-5
d_call: NA
v_call: TRBV18
clone_size: NA
cdr3_aa: CASSPSKGETQYF
cdr3_nt: TGTGCCAGCTCACCCTCGAAGGGGGAGACCCAGTACTTC

j_call: TRBJ2-1
d_call: TRBD2
v_call: TRBV5-3
clone_size: NA
cdr3_aa: CARSFKSAGLRDSGRPSSYNEQFF
cdr3_nt: TGTGCCAGAAGCTTCAAATCAGCAGGGTTAAGGGATAGCGGGAGGCCGAGCTCCTACAATGAGCAGTTCTTC

j_call: TRBJ1-5
d_call: NA
v_call: TRBV10-3
clone_size: NA
cdr3_aa: CAISERQVNQPQHF
cdr3_nt: TGTGCCATCAGTGAAAGGCAGGTCAATCAGCCCCAGCATTTT

j_call: TRBJ1-2
d_call: NA
v_call: TRBV5-4
clone_size: NA
cdr3_aa: CASSLAPGNYGYTF
cdr3_nt: TGTGCCAGCAGCCTTGCCCCAGGGAACTATGGCTACACCTTC

j_call: TRBJ2-3
d_call: NA
v_call: TRBV3-1/TRBV3-2
clone_size: NA
cdr3_aa: CASSGGTDTQYF
cdr3_nt: TGTGCCAGCAGTGGGGGGACAGATACGCAGTATTTT

j_call: TRBJ2-7
d_call: TRBD1
v_call: TRBV7-2
clone_size: NA
cdr3_aa: CASSSRPGQATYEQYF
cdr3_nt: TGTGCCAGCAGCTCACGTCCGGGACAGGCTACCTACGAGCAGTACTTC

j_call: TRBJ1-5
d_call: NA
v_call: TRBV21-1
clone_size: few
cdr3_aa: CASSKTGVGNQPQHF
cdr3_nt: TGTGCCAGCAGCAAAACCGGGGTGGGCAATCAGCCCCAGCATTTT

j_call: TRBJ2-5
d_call: TRBD2
v_call: TRBV11-2
clone_size: NA
cdr3_aa: CASSPWTSSQETQYF
cdr3_nt: TGTGCCAGCAGCCCATGGACTAGCAGCCAAGAGACCCAGTACTTC